These T cell receptor beta chains were read from a single sample in a study of identifying expanded T cells in peripheral blood. Profiling relied on immunoSEQ multiplex PCR, and the TCRdb table lists in-frame clones only, not all of them. The sample contains some 95,000 clones, around 90% of which appear only once. Sequenced sample: blood. The receptors were gathered from a person aged 18 to 75 in good health. The CDR3 runs from the conserved cysteine through the conserved F or W. Each record gives: V gene, clone size, J gene, D gene, CDR3 protein, CDR3 DNA. A D gene is named only where the DNA matches it firmly. Not every row has a clone size; where given, it reads once, few, many or a size class.

TRBV5-1	.	TRBJ1-6	.	CASSLRGVNRNSPLHF	TGCGCCAGCAGCCTACGGGGGGTTAACAGGAATTCACCCCTCCACTTT
TRBV30	once	TRBJ2-2	.	CAWSGVAGELFF	TGTGCCTGGAGTGGGGTAGCCGGGGAGCTGTTTTTT
TRBV5-1	.	TRBJ1-1	.	CASSSQLWGHLNTEAFF	TGCGCCAGCAGCTCACAATTGTGGGGACACCTAAACACTGAAGCTTTCTTT
TRBV11-2	.	TRBJ2-1	TRBD2	CASSLDRSGEFF	TGTGCCAGCAGCTTAGATCGTAGCGGGGAGTTCTTC
TRBV29-1	.	TRBJ1-2	TRBD1	CSVGQGARYTF	TGCAGCGTGGGACAGGGGGCTCGCTACACCTTC
TRBV7-9	few	TRBJ1-2	.	CASSLDGEGYTF	TGTGCCAGCAGCTTAGACGGGGAAGGCTACACCTTC
TRBV6-6	.	TRBJ2-6	.	CATSGSGANVLTF	TGTGCCACTTCAGGGTCCGGGGCCAACGTCCTGACTTTC
TRBV12-2	.	TRBJ2-7	.	CASRDGTSGFYEQYF	TGTGCAAGTCGCGACGGGACTAGCGGTTTCTACGAGCAGTACTTC
TRBV30	.	TRBJ1-1	TRBD1	CAWRTGVLNTEAFF	TGTGCCTGGAGAACAGGGGTCCTGAACACTGAAGCTTTCTTT
TRBV10-2	.	TRBJ2-7	.	CASTHSGSYEQYF	TGCGCCAGCACTCATAGCGGTTCCTACGAGCAGTACTTC
TRBV9	.	TRBJ2-7	.	CASSVTGTEAYEQYF	TGTGCCAGCAGCGTAACCGGGACGGAAGCCTACGAGCAGTACTTC
TRBV7-6	.	TRBJ2-5	.	CASSLEGGVQETQYF	TGTGCCAGCAGCTTAGAGGGGGGGGTTCAAGAGACCCAGTACTTC
TRBV9	.	TRBJ2-5	.	CASSVGPSKQETQYF	TGTGCCAGCAGCGTAGGGCCCAGTAAGCAAGAGACCCAGTACTTC
TRBV7-9	.	TRBJ1-2	.	CASSRDLTGYGYTF	TGTGCCAGCAGCCGAGATCTTACGGGGTATGGCTACACCTTC
TRBV11-3	.	TRBJ2-5	.	CASSSLQETQYF	TGTGCCAGCAGCTCCCTACAAGAGACCCAGTACTTC
TRBV19	once	TRBJ2-2	.	CASRSGSGELFF	TGTGCCAGTAGGTCAGGGAGCGGGGAGCTGTTTTTT
TRBV10-3	.	TRBJ2-7	TRBD1	CAIRRSQGAVSYEQYF	TGTGCCATCAGGAGATCACAGGGGGCCGTCTCCTACGAGCAGTACTTC
TRBV2	.	TRBJ1-5	.	CASGGDNQPQHF	TGTGCCAGCGGTGGGGATAATCAGCCCCAGCATTTT
TRBV11-2	.	TRBJ2-1	.	CASSTTEQFF	TGTGCCAGCAGCACAACGGAGCAGTTCTTC
TRBV7-9	few	TRBJ1-5	TRBD1	CASSLGVGQGSLQPQHF	TGTGCCAGCAGCTTAGGGGTCGGACAGGGGAGTTTACAGCCCCAGCATTTT
TRBV7-2	.	TRBJ2-7	TRBD2	CASSLRTSGGYEQYF	TGTGCCAGCAGCTTAAGGACTAGCGGGGGCTACGAGCAGTACTTC
TRBV27	.	TRBJ1-1	.	CASSSGPANTEAFF	TGTGCCAGCAGTTCGGGACCTGCGAACACTGAAGCTTTCTTT
TRBV9	.	TRBJ2-1	TRBD1	CASSAGTGGSYNEQFF	TGTGCCAGCAGCGCCGGGACAGGGGGATCCTACAATGAGCAGTTCTTC
TRBV11-2	.	TRBJ1-2	.	CASSFIGGYGYTF	TGTGCCAGCAGCTTCATTGGTGGCTATGGCTACACCTTC
TRBV5-1	.	TRBJ2-7	.	CASSPRVGGRGYEQYF	TGCGCCAGCAGCCCCCGGGTCGGAGGCAGGGGCTACGAGCAGTACTTC
TRBV5-8	.	TRBJ1-1	.	CASSPPGGNTEAFF	TGTGCCAGCAGCCCCCCGGGAGGGAACACTGAAGCTTTCTTT
TRBV6-1	.	TRBJ1-3	TRBD1	CASSGDSLFSGNTIYF	TGTGCCAGCAGTGGGGACAGCCTTTTCTCTGGAAACACCATATATTTT
TRBV12-5	.	TRBJ1-1	.	CASGLEGTEAFF	TGTGCTAGTGGTTTGGAGGGGACTGAAGCTTTCTTT
TRBV18	.	TRBJ1-2	.	CASSPPGRQGIGYTF	TGTGCCAGCTCACCACCAGGTCGGCAGGGAATTGGCTACACCTTC
TRBV18	.	TRBJ1-3	.	CASSPVGQTGNTIYF	TGTGCCAGCTCACCGGTCGGTCAAACTGGAAACACCATATATTTT
TRBV7-3	.	TRBJ2-1	.	CASSSSPLALARINEQFF	TGTGCCAGCAGTTCATCCCCTCTCGCGCTAGCGAGAATCAATGAGCAGTTCTTC
TRBV7-8	.	TRBJ2-1	TRBD2	CASSYGTSKDNEQFF	TGTGCCAGCAGCTACGGGACTAGCAAAGACAATGAGCAGTTCTTC
TRBV6-6	.	TRBJ1-3	TRBD1	CASRAQGASGNTIYF	TGTGCCAGCAGGGCACAGGGGGCATCAGGAAACACCATATATTTT
TRBV19	once	TRBJ2-2	.	CASRYYGTLNTGELFF	TGTGCCAGTAGGTATTATGGGACTTTGAACACCGGGGAGCTGTTTTTT
TRBV6-4	.	TRBJ1-3	.	CASSDAQETTTGTGGNTIYF	TGTGCCAGCAGTGACGCCCAGGAAACCACCACGGGAACGGGCGGAAACACCATATATTTT
TRBV7-9	.	TRBJ2-1	TRBD2	CASSFSGKSNEQFF	TGTGCCAGCAGCTTTAGCGGGAAATCCAATGAGCAGTTCTTC
TRBV7-9	.	TRBJ2-3	.	CASSLGGQDTQYF	TGTGCCAGCAGCTTAGGGGGACAAGATACGCAGTATTTT
TRBV11-2	once	TRBJ2-1	.	CASSLAPQQGQFF	TGTGCCAGCAGCTTAGCCCCCCAGCAGGGGCAGTTCTTC
TRBV10-3	.	TRBJ1-4	.	CAISPGQEKLFF	TGTGCCATCAGCCCCGGACAGGAAAAACTGTTTTTT
TRBV27	.	TRBJ1-1	.	CASSSREGSTEAFF	TGTGCCAGCAGTTCCCGTGAGGGGAGCACTGAAGCTTTCTTT
TRBV6-5	.	TRBJ2-1	TRBD2	CASSYSGGRQHNEQFF	TGTGCCAGCAGTTATTCCGGCGGGAGACAGCACAATGAGCAGTTCTTC
TRBV6-1	.	TRBJ2-3	TRBD2	CASRNGGAGTDTQYF	TGTGCCAGCAGGAACGGGGGGGCGGGCACAGATACGCAGTATTTT
TRBV19	once	TRBJ1-1	.	CASSITDPSNTEAFF	TGTGCCAGTAGTATAACCGACCCTTCTAACACTGAAGCTTTCTTT
TRBV5-6	many	TRBJ2-7	TRBD2	CASSRTSGRTYEQYF	TGTGCCAGCAGCAGGACTAGCGGGAGAACTTACGAGCAGTACTTC
TRBV27	.	TRBJ2-2	.	CASKYNTGELFF	TGTGCCAGCAAGTACAACACCGGGGAGCTGTTTTTT
TRBV5-4	.	TRBJ1-2	.	CASSLSDNYGYTF	TGTGCCAGCAGCTTGTCCGATAACTATGGCTACACCTTC
TRBV5-1	.	TRBJ2-7	.	CASSLDVSSYEQYF	TGCGCCAGCAGCTTGGATGTCAGCTCCTACGAGCAGTACTTC
TRBV6-6	once	TRBJ1-5	.	CASSWALNQPQHF	TGTGCCAGCAGTTGGGCGTTGAATCAGCCCCAGCATTTT
TRBV25-1	.	TRBJ1-1	.	CASKVSNTEAFF	TGTGCCAGCAAGGTATCGAACACTGAAGCTTTCTTT
TRBV7-8	.	TRBJ1-1	.	CASSLAPGNTEAFF	TGTGCCAGCAGCTTAGCGCCCGGGAACACTGAAGCTTTCTTT
TRBV27	.	TRBJ1-1	.	CASSLSSAVGDTEAFF	TGTGCCAGCAGTTTATCCTCCGCTGTAGGGGACACTGAAGCTTTCTTT
TRBV19	.	TRBJ2-6	.	CASTTDGYSGANVLTF	TGTGCCAGTACCACGGACGGGTACTCTGGGGCCAACGTCCTGACTTTC
TRBV19	.	TRBJ2-3	.	CASGTSGATDTQYF	TGTGCCAGTGGGACGTCTGGAGCCACAGATACGCAGTATTTT
TRBV5-5	.	TRBJ2-7	.	CASSARTPPTEQYF	TGTGCCAGCAGCGCGCGGACACCACCTACTGAGCAGTACTTC
TRBV13	.	TRBJ1-6	.	CASSFGRTNSPLHF	TGTGCCAGCAGCTTCGGACGTACCAATTCACCCCTCCACTTT
TRBV5-1	.	TRBJ1-2	.	CASSLDRDGGYTF	TGCGCCAGCAGCTTGGACAGGGATGGAGGCTACACCTTC
TRBV4-1	few	TRBJ1-6	.	CASSQALPGRIFDSPLHF	TGCGCCAGCAGCCAAGCCCTACCTGGGCGGATCTTTGATTCACCCCTCCACTTT
TRBV18	.	TRBJ1-1	TRBD1	CASSWGQGENTEAFF	TGTGCCAGCTCTTGGGGACAGGGGGAGAACACTGAAGCTTTCTTT
TRBV9	.	TRBJ2-1	TRBD2	CASSVSPSSGGAYEQFF	TGTGCCAGCAGCGTATCTCCCTCTAGCGGGGGGGCCTATGAGCAGTTCTTC
TRBV4-2	.	TRBJ1-1	.	CASSQETRLNTEAFF	TGTGCCAGCAGCCAAGAGACAAGACTGAACACTGAAGCTTTCTTT